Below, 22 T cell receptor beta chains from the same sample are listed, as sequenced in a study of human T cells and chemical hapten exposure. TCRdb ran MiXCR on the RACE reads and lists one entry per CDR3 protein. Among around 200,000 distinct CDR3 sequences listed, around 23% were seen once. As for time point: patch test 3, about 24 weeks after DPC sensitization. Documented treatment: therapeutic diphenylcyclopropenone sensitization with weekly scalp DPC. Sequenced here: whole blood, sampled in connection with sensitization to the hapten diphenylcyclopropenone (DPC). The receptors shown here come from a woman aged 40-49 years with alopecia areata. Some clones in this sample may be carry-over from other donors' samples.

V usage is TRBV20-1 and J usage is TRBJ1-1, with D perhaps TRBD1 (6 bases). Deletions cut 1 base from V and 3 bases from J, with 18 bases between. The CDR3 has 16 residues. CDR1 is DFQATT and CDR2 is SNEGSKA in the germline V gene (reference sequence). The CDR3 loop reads CSARVRDIGLDTEAFF. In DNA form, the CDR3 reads TGCAGTGCTAGAGTACGGGACATTGGTTTGGACACTGAAGCTTTCTTT.

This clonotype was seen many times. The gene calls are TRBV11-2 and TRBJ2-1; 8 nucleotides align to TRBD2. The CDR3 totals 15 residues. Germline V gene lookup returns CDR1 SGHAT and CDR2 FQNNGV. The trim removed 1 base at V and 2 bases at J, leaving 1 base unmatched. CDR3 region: CASSLAGGPYNEQFF. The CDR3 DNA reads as TGTGCCAGCAGCTTAGCGGGAGGGCCCTACAATGAGCAGTTCTTC.

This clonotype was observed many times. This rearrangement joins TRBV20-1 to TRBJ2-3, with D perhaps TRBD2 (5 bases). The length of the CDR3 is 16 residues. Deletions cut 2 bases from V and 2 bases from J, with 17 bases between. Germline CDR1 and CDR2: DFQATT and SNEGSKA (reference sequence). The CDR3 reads CSARPLATLATDTQYF. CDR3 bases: TGCAGTGCTAGACCGCTAGCCACTCTCGCCACAGATACGCAGTATTTT.

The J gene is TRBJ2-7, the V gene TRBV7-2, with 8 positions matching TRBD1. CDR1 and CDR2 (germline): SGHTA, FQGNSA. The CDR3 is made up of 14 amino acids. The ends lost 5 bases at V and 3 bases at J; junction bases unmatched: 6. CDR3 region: CASSHRQGLYEQYF. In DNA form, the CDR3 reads TGTGCCAGCAGCCACAGACAGGGGCTCTACGAGCAGTACTTC.

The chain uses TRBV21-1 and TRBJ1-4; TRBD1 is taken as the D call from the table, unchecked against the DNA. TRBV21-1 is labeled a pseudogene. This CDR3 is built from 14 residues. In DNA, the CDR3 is TGTGCCAGCACCGACAGGGGCAGAGGCGAAAAACTGTTTTTT. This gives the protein CASTDRGRGEKLFF.

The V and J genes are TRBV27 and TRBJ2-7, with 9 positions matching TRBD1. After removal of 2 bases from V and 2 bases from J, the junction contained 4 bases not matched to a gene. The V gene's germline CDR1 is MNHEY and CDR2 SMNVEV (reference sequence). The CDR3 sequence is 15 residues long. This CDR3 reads CASSLAGQGPYEQYF. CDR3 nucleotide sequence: TGTGCCAGCAGTTTAGCGGGACAGGGTCCCTACGAGCAGTACTTC.

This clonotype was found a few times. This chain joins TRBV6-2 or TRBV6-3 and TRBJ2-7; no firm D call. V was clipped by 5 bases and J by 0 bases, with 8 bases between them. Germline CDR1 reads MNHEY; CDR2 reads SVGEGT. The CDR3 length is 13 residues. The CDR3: CASSTRTSYEQYF. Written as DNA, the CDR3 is TGTGCCAGCAGTACCAGAACCTCCTACGAGCAGTACTTC.

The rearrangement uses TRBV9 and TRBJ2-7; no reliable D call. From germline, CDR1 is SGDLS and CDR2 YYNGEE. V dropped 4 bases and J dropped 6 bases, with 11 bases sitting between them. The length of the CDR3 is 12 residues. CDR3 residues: CASSTDLSEQYF. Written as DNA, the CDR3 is TGTGCCAGCAGCACCGACCTTAGCGAGCAGTACTTC.

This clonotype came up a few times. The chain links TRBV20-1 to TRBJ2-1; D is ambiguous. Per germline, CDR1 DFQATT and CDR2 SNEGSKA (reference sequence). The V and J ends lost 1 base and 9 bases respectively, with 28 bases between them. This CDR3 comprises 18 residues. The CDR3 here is CSARAPLGAVKDRGEQFF. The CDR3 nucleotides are TGCAGTGCTAGAGCCCCATTAGGCGCGGTCAAAGATCGCGGTGAGCAGTTCTTC.

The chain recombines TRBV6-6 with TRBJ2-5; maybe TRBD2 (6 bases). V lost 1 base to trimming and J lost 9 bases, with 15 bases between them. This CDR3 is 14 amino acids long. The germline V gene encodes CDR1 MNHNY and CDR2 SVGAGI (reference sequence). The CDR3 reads CASSYLGSRGSQYF. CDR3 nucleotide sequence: TGTGCCAGCAGTTACTTGGGGAGCCGGGGGTCCCAGTACTTC.

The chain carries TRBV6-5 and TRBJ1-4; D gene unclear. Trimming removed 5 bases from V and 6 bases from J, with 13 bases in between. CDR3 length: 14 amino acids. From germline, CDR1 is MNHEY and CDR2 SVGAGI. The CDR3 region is CASSTQSTYEKLFF. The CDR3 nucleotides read TGTGCCAGCAGTACCCAGTCTACCTATGAAAAACTGTTTTTT.

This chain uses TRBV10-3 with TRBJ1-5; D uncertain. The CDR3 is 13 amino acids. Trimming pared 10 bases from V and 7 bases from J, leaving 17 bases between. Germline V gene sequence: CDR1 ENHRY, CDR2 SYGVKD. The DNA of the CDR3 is TGTGCCACCAGGATTGGGGTCGGCCAGCCCCAGCATTTT. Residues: CATRIGVGQPQHF.

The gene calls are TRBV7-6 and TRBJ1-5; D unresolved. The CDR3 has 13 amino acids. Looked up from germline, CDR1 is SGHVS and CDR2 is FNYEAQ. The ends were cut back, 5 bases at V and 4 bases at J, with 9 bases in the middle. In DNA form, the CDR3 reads TGTGCCAGCAGCAGCGACGGGAATCAGCCCCAGCATTTT. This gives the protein CASSSDGNQPQHF.

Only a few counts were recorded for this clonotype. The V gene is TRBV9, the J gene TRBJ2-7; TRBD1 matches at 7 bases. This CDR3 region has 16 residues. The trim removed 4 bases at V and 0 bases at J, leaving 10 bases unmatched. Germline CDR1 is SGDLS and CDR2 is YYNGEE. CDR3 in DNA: TGTGCCAGCAGCCCAAGACAGGGTACCCCCTCCTACGAGCAGTACTTC. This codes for CASSPRQGTPSYEQYF.

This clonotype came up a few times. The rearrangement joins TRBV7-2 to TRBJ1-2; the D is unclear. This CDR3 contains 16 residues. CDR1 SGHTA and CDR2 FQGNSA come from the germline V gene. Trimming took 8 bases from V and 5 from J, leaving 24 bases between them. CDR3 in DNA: TGTGCCAGCGTAGACCTCCCCCGGGCGGCGGGGTATGGCTACACCTTC. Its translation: CASVDLPRAAGYGYTF.

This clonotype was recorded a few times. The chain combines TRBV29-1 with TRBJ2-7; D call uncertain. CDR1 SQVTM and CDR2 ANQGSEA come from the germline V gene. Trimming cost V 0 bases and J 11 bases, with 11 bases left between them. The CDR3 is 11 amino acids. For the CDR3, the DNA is TGCAGCGTTGAAGATGGAACCGCGGAGTACTTC. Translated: CSVEDGTAEYF.

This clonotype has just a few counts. The chain's CDR3 is CASHFRGRFATEAFF. The CDR3 nucleotides are TGTGCCAGCCATTTTCGGGGGCGGTTCGCCACTGAAGCTTTCTTT. The V and J genes are TRBV6-2 or TRBV6-3 and TRBJ1-1, with D possibly TRBD1 on 6 matching bases. The V gene's germline CDR1 is MNHEY and CDR2 SVGEGT. Trimming took off 8 bases at V and 4 bases at J, with 20 bases between the two ends. The CDR3 is 15 residues long.

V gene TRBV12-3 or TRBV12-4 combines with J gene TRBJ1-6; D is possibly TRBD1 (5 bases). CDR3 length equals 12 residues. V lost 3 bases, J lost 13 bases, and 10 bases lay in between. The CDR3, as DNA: TGTGCCAGCAGTTTTTCCGGGGGGCCCCTCCACTTT. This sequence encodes CASSFSGGPLHF.

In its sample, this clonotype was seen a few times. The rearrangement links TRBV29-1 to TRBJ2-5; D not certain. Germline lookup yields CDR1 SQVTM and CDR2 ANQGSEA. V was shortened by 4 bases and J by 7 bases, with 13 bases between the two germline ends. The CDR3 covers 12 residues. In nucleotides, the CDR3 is TGCAGCGTTGTGGTCCCCGGCGGGACCCAGTACTTC. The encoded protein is CSVVVPGGTQYF.

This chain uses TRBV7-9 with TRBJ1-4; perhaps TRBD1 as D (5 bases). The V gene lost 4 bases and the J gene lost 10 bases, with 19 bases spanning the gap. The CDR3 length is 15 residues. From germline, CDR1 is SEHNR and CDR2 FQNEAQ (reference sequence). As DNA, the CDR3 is TGTGCCAGCAGCTCACGGACAAGGGAGGTTTCAAAACTGTTTTTT. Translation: CASSSRTREVSKLFF. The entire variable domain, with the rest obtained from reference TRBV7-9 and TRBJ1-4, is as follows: DTGVSQNPRHKITKRGQNVTFRCDPISEHNRLYWYRQTLGQGPEFLTYFQNEAQLEKSRLLSDRFSAERPKGSFSTLEIQRTEQGDSAMYLCASSSRTREVSKLFFGSGTQLSVL.

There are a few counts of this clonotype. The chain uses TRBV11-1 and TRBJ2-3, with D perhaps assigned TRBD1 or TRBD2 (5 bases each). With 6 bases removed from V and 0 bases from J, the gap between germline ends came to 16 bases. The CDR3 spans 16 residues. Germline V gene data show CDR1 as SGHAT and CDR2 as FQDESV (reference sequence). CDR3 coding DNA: TGTGCCAGCAGACTGGGACGAGCAACTAGCACAGATACGCAGTATTTT. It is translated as CASRLGRATSTDTQYF. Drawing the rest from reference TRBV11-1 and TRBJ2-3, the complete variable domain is EAEVAQSPRYKITEKSQAVAFWCDPISGHATLYWYRQILGQGPELLVQFQDESVVDDSQLPKDRFSAERLKGVDSTLKIQPAELGDSAMYLCASRLGRATSTDTQYFGPGTRLTVL.

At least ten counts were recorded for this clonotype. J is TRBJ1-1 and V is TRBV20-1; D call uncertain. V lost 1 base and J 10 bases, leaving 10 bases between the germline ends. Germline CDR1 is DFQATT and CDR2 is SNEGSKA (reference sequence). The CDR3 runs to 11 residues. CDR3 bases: TGCAGTGCTAGAGGGGGTGTGGTAGCTTTCTTT. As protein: CSARGGVVAFF.